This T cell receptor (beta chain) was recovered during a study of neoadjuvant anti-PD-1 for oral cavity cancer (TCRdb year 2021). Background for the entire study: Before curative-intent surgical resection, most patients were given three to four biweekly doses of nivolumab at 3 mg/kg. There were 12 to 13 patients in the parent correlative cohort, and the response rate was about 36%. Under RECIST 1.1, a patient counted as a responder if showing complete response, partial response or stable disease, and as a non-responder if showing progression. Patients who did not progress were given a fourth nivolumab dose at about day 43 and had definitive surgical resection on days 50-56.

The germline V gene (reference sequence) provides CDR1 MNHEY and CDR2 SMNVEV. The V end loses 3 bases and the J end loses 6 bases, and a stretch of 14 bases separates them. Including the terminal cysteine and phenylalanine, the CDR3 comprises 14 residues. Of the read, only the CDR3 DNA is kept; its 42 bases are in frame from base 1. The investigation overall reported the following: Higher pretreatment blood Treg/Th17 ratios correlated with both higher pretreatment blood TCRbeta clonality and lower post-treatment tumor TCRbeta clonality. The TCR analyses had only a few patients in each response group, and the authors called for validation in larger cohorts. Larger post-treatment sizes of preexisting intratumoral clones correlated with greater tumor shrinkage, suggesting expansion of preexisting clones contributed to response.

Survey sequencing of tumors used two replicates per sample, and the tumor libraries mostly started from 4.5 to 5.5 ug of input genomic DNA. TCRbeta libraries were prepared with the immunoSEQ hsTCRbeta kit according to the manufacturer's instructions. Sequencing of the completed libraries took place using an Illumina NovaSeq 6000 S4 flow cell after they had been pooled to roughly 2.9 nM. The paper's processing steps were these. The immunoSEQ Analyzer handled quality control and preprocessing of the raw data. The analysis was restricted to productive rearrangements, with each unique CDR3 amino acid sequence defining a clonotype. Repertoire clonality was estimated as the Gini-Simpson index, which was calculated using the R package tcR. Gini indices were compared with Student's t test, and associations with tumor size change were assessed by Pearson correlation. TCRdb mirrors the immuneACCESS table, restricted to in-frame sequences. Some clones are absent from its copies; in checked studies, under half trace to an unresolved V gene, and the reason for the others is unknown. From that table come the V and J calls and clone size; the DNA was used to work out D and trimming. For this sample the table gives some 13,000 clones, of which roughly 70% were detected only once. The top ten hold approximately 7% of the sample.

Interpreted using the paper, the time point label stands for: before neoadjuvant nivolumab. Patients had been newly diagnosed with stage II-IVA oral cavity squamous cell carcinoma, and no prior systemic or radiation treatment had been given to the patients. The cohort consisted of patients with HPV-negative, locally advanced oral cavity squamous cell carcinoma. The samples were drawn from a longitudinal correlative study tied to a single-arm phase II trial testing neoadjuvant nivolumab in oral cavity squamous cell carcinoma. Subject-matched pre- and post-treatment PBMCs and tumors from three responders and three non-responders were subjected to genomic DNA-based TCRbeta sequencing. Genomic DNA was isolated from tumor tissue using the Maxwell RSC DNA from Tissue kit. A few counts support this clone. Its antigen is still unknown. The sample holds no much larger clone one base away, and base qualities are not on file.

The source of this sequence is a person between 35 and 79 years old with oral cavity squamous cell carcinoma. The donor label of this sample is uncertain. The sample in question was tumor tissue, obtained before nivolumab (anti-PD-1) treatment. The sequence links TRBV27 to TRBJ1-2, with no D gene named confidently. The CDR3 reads CASSLAGSADGYTF. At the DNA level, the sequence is TGTGCCAGCAGTTTGGCCGGGTCCGCGGATGGCTACACCTTC.